These 31 T cell receptor beta chains were all obtained from the same sample, sequenced in a study of CD8 T cells in Susac syndrome. Reverse transcription used about 0.45 to 1 ug RNA and random hexamers. Using its own MiXCR run on the immunoSEQ multiplex PCR reads, TCRdb lists one record per CDR3 protein. This sample has under 85,000 distinct CDR3 sequences, with 90% to 95% found just once. Sequenced: CD8+ T cells from PBMCs. The receptors originated from a human donor with Susac syndrome.

The chain joins TRBV20-1 to TRBJ2-1; 9 bases fit TRBD1. Germline CDR1 reads DFQATT; CDR2 reads SNEGSKA (reference sequence). Germline trimming cut 5 bases from V and 3 bases from J; bases unmatched to any gene: 2. This CDR3 spans 13 amino acids. CDR3 nucleotide sequence: TGCAGTGCTCGGACAGGGGTCTACAATGAGCAGTTCTTC. This encodes CSARTGVYNEQFF.

The chain uses TRBV2 and TRBJ1-1; D not certain. The CDR3 runs 10 residues. The V gene's germline CDR1 is SNHLY and CDR2 FYNNEI. Trimming left V 6 bases short and J 7 bases short, with 6 bases between. Here the CDR3 reads CASRGIEAFF. The CDR3 region has the DNA TGTGCCAGCAGGGGCATTGAAGCTTTCTTT.

The V and J genes are TRBV6-5 and TRBJ2-7; the match to TRBD1 covers 9 bases. Germline V CDR1 and CDR2: MNHEY, SVGAGI. The CDR3 has 15 amino acids. Losses at the gene ends were 0 bases for V and 1 base for J; bases not matched to a gene: 1. The chain's CDR3 is CASSYSGTGSYEQYF. The CDR3 DNA is TGTGCCAGCAGTTACTCGGGGACAGGGTCCTACGAGCAGTACTTC.

The chain recombines TRBV3-1 with TRBJ1-5; 11 nucleotides match TRBD1. The CDR3 has 18 residues. The ends lost 1 base at V and 8 bases at J; junction bases unmatched: 13. Per the germline V gene, CDR1 is LGHDT and CDR2 is YNNKEL (reference sequence). The DNA for the CDR3 is TGTGCCAGCAGCCAAGCGAACCCGGACAGGGGGCCAACAAAGCCCCAGCATTTT. Translating gives CASSQANPDRGPTKPQHF.

V is TRBV29-1 and J is TRBJ1-1; 9 bases are a match to TRBD1. Germline CDR1 SQVTM, CDR2 ANQGSEA. This CDR3 region has 14 residues. V lost 6 bases and J lost 4; bases outside the gene matches: 9. The CDR3, as DNA: TGCAGCGTCCCCGGGACAGGGAGGGGCACTGAAGCTTTCTTT. This sequence encodes CSVPGTGRGTEAFF.

This chain connects TRBV20-1 to TRBJ1-4, with unresolved D. The CDR3 is 16 amino acids. V lost 3 bases to trimming and J lost 7 bases, with 21 bases between them. Germline V lookup: CDR1 DFQATT, CDR2 SNEGSKA (reference sequence). CDR3 protein: CSASPRGSHLTEKLFF. The CDR3, as DNA: TGCAGTGCTAGTCCACGAGGTTCCCACCTAACTGAAAAACTGTTTTTT.

The chain links TRBV6-2 or TRBV6-3 to TRBJ1-2; 7 bases match TRBD1. CDR3 length: 17 residues. V shed 4 bases, J shed 7 bases, and the junction held 18 bases outside the gene matches. Germline values: CDR1 MNHEY, CDR2 SVGEGT. The DNA of the CDR3 is TGTGCCAGCAGTTCAAACACCGTTCATCGGGACAGATCTGGCTACACCTTC. Translating it yields CASSSNTVHRDRSGYTF.

This clonotype was seen only a few times. A read error may account for a junction end that differs from germline. This rearrangement joins TRBV7-9 to TRBJ1-2; D is undetermined. CDR3 size: 16 residues. Germline V gives CDR1 SEHNR, CDR2 FQNEAQ (reference sequence). The CDR3 loop is CASSLAVQQPTYGYTF. CDR3 DNA sequence: TGTGCCAGCAGTTTAGCCGTCCAGCAACCGACTTATGGCTACACCTTC.

This chain uses TRBV27 with TRBJ1-4; perhaps TRBD1 as D (6 bases). CDR3 length: 14 amino acids. Germline CDR1 is MNHEY and CDR2 is SMNVEV (reference sequence). V gave up 5 bases and J gave up 3 bases, with 10 bases separating them. The CDR3 protein is CASSPGVANEKLFF. The DNA of the CDR3 is TGTGCCAGCAGTCCAGGGGTGGCTAATGAAAAACTGTTTTTT.

This clonotype was recorded once. Written as DNA, the CDR3 is TGCAGTGCTAGTAGGGGGGGTGGGCGGACTGAAGCTTTCTTT. The encoded protein is CSASRGGGRTEAFF. V is TRBV20-1 and J is TRBJ1-1; possible D gene TRBD1, 6 bases. The length of the CDR3 is 14 residues. Between the trimmed V and J ends, which lost 3 bases and 5 bases, there was a span of 16 bases. Germline CDR1 DFQATT, CDR2 SNEGSKA (reference sequence).

The chain uses TRBV9 and TRBJ2-2; TRBD1 is a possible D gene (5 bases). Looked up from germline, CDR1 is SGDLS and CDR2 is YYNGEE. This CDR3 has 16 amino acids. Trimming took 2 bases from V and 0 from J, leaving 11 bases between them. The CDR3 DNA follows: TGTGCCAGCAGCGTGGTGTGGGGCCCGAACACCGGGGAGCTGTTTTTT. It codes for CASSVVWGPNTGELFF.

V gene TRBV28 combines with J gene TRBJ2-7, with 7 bases lining up with TRBD2. CDR3 length equals 14 residues. CDR1 is MDHEN and CDR2 is SYDVKM in the germline V gene. The V segment lost 6 bases and the J segment 6 bases; nucleotides outside the gene matches: 11. For the CDR3, the DNA is TGTGCCAGCAGCCTGGGGGGGACCGTCTCCGAGCAGTACTTC. Translation: CASSLGGTVSEQYF. The variable domain in full, with the rest retrieved from reference TRBV28 and TRBJ2-7, is DVKVTQSSRYLVKRTGEKVFLECVQDMDHENMFWYRQDPGLGLRLIYFSYDVKMKEKGDIPEGYSVSREKKERFSLILESASTNQTSMYLCASSLGGTVSEQYFGPGTRLTVT.

The V and J genes are TRBV7-9 and TRBJ1-2, with a weak D call TRBD1 (5 bases). Germline lookup yields CDR1 SEHNR and CDR2 FQNEAQ (reference sequence). Trimming removed 9 bases from V and 4 bases from J, with 12 bases in between. CDR3 length: 12 amino acids. Here the CDR3 DNA reads TGTGCCAGTTCCGGGACGAGCTATGGCTACACCTTC. Encoded protein: CASSGTSYGYTF.

This chain joins TRBV19 and TRBJ1-5; possibly TRBD1 for D (5 bases). Per germline, CDR1 LNHDA and CDR2 SQIVND (reference sequence). V lost 4 bases to trimming and J lost 6 bases, with 16 bases between them. CDR3 length: 15 residues. The CDR3 reads CASSTPRGSGQPQHF. The CDR3 nucleotides read TGTGCCAGTAGTACCCCCCGGGGCAGTGGTCAGCCCCAGCATTTT. Complete variable domain (other parts from reference TRBV19 and TRBJ1-5): DGGITQSPKYLFRKEGQNVTLSCEQNLNHDAMYWYRQDPGQGLRLIYYSQIVNDFQKGDIAEGYSVSREKKESFPLTVTSAQKNPTAFYLCASSTPRGSGQPQHFGDGTRLSIL.

This chain connects TRBV20-1 to TRBJ2-5, with D hard to call. The germline gives CDR1 DFQATT, CDR2 SNEGSKA (reference sequence). This CDR3 spans 14 amino acids. V lost 3 bases to trimming and J lost 2 bases, with 13 bases between them. Here the CDR3 reads CSARQIWKQETQYF. The CDR3 region has the DNA TGCAGTGCTAGGCAGATTTGGAAGCAAGAGACCCAGTACTTC.

The V gene is TRBV28, the J gene TRBJ2-1; TRBD2 matches at 13 bases. There are 18 residues in the CDR3. The V gene's germline CDR1 is MDHEN and CDR2 SYDVKM. After removal of 5 bases from V and 1 base from J, the junction contained 8 bases not matched to a gene. In DNA, the CDR3 is TGTGCCAGCAGTCGCGGACTAGCGGGAGTCGGGTCCTACAATGAGCAGTTCTTC. Encoded protein: CASSRGLAGVGSYNEQFF.

The chain has TRBV28 and TRBJ1-5; 7 nucleotides match TRBD1. Germline CDR1 MDHEN, CDR2 SYDVKM. The CDR3 extends over 15 amino acids. Trimming cost V 7 bases and J 1 base; bases outside gene matches: 7. CDR3 sequence reads: CASNPTGFSNQPQHF. CDR3 sequence (DNA): TGTGCCAGCAACCCGACAGGGTTCAGCAATCAGCCCCAGCATTTT.

CDR3 bases: TGTGCCAGTAGTCGACAGGGAAACACCGGGGAGCTGTTTTTT. Protein product: CASSRQGNTGELFF. The chain is built from TRBV19 and TRBJ2-2; the match to TRBD1 covers 7 bases. In germline, CDR1 is LNHDA, CDR2 SQIVND (reference sequence). The CDR3 is 14 residues long. Trimming removed 5 bases from V and 2 bases from J; junction bases left unmatched: 2.

The CDR3 sequence is CASSQGTGTYEQYF. The CDR3, as DNA: TGCGCCAGCAGCCAAGGGACAGGTACCTACGAGCAGTACTTC. The V call is TRBV4-3, the J call TRBJ2-7; 7 bases are a match to TRBD1. The CDR3 length is 14 residues. J was trimmed by 2 bases and V by 1 base; bases with no gene match: 2. Per germline, CDR1 LGHNA and CDR2 YSLEER.

This chain joins TRBV4-3 and TRBJ1-2; D unresolved. There are 16 residues in the CDR3. Germline lookup yields CDR1 LGHNA and CDR2 YSLEER. V lost 0 bases and J lost 4, with 15 bases in between. The CDR3 spells CASSQDRGGTSYGYTF. In DNA form, the CDR3 reads TGCGCCAGCAGCCAAGATAGAGGTGGTACCTCCTATGGCTACACCTTC.

The chain recombines TRBV18 with TRBJ2-7, with TRBD1 as a possible D gene (5 bases). The CDR3 is 14 amino acids. V lost 0 bases, J lost 9 bases, and 15 bases lay in between. Per the germline V gene, CDR1 is KGHSH and CDR2 is LQKENI. CDR3 sequence reads: CASSPPGQFDVQYF. CDR3 coding DNA: TGTGCCAGCTCACCACCGGGGCAGTTCGACGTGCAGTACTTC. Complete variable domain (other parts from reference TRBV18 and TRBJ2-7): NAGVMQNPRHLVRRRGQEARLRCSPMKGHSHVYWYRQLPEEGLKFMVYLQKENIIDESGMPKERFSAEFPKEGPSILRIQQVVRGDSAAYFCASSPPGQFDVQYFGPGTRLTVT.

This rearrangement joins TRBV7-6 to TRBJ2-2; 7 nucleotides align to TRBD1. The CDR3 has 14 amino acids. The trim removed 6 bases at V and 4 bases at J, leaving 5 bases unmatched. The germline V gene encodes CDR1 SGHVS and CDR2 FNYEAQ. CDR3 sequence: CASRQGLGTGELFF. The CDR3, as DNA: TGTGCCAGCAGACAGGGGTTGGGCACCGGGGAGCTGTTTTTT.

This chain connects TRBV6-2 or TRBV6-3 to TRBJ2-3; D gene uncertain. V was cut by 10 bases and J by 6 bases, with 8 bases left in between. This CDR3 is 10 amino acids long. Germline CDR1 is MNHEY and CDR2 is SVGEGT. The CDR3 DNA follows: TGTGCCACCAAAGGGGATACGCAGTATTTT. Encoded protein: CATKGDTQYF.

The rearrangement joins TRBV25-1 to TRBJ2-2; D call uncertain. Germline CDR1 reads MGHDK; CDR2 reads SYGVNS. The V end lost 3 bases, the J end lost 5 bases, and 4 bases lay between the germline ends. The CDR3 has 12 residues. DNA for the CDR3: TGTGCCAGCAGTGAGGGGACCGGGGAGCTGTTTTTT. Protein: CASSEGTGELFF.

The rearrangement joins TRBV12-3 or TRBV12-4 to TRBJ2-3; TRBD2 agrees at 13 bases. Trimming took 5 bases from V and 2 from J; bases not matched to a gene: 7. There are 17 residues in the CDR3. In DNA, the CDR3 is TGTGCCAGCAGTCTTTCTGGGACTAGCGGGGTCACAGATACGCAGTATTTT. Its protein product is CASSLSGTSGVTDTQYF.

The chain recombines TRBV6-4 with TRBJ1-6; 8 bases fit TRBD1. From germline, CDR1 is MRHNA and CDR2 SNTAGT. With 3 bases clipped from V and 10 bases from J, the junction kept 5 bases outside the gene matches. The CDR3 is 14 residues long. The CDR3, as DNA: TGTGCCAGCAGTGAAGTGACAGGGGAGTCACCCCTCCACTTT. Encoded protein: CASSEVTGESPLHF.

This chain connects TRBV3-1 to TRBJ2-5; D perhaps matches TRBD2 (6 bases). V lost 4 bases and J lost 8, with 20 bases in between. CDR1 is LGHDT, CDR2 YNNKEL, per germline (reference sequence). The length of the CDR3 is 15 residues. The CDR3 spells CASSPLLTGDGTQYF. DNA of the CDR3: TGTGCCAGCAGCCCGCTACTAACGGGAGACGGAACCCAGTACTTC.

The genes are TRBV9 and TRBJ2-7; D is unresolved. CDR3 size: 15 residues. V was pared by 0 bases and J by 6 bases, with 16 bases between. Germline lookup yields CDR1 SGDLS and CDR2 YYNGEE. In DNA form, the CDR3 reads TGTGCCAGCAGCGTAGAGGGTTCCCTCCTGGGCGAGCAGTACTTC. It yields the protein CASSVEGSLLGEQYF.

The CDR3 DNA reads as TGTGCCAGCACCGTGGAGAGGGTGGACTATGGCTACACCTTC. This gives the protein CASTVERVDYGYTF. V is TRBV11-2 and J is TRBJ1-2; D is ambiguous. Trimming shortened V by 7 bases and J by 3 bases, and 15 bases separated the two germline ends. The germline V gene has CDR1 SGHAT and CDR2 FQNNGV. The CDR3 contains 14 residues.

This clonotype is a singleton in its sample. The chain uses TRBV5-4 and TRBJ1-2; 7 nucleotides agree with TRBD1. CDR1 and CDR2 (germline): SGHNT, YYREEE (reference sequence). The length of the CDR3 is 14 residues. Trimming removed 4 bases from V and 0 bases from J; junction bases left unmatched: 3. The CDR3 here is CASSPDRTNYGYTF. The CDR3, as DNA: TGTGCCAGCAGCCCGGACAGGACTAACTATGGCTACACCTTC.

The chain carries TRBV19 and TRBJ2-5, with D tentatively TRBD1 or TRBD2 (5 bases each). The V end lost 6 bases, the J end lost 11 bases, and 25 bases lay between the germline ends. The length of the CDR3 is 15 residues. Germline-derived CDR1 and CDR2 are LNHDA and SQIVND (reference sequence). The DNA for the CDR3 is TGTGCCAGTAGCCTTGATGGGACGGCGGTCGCGGGTCAGTACTTC. Encoded protein: CASSLDGTAVAGQYF.